This T cell receptor (beta chain) was sequenced in a study of blood T cell repertoires in COVID-19. Study-wide context: Material from acute and convalescent COVID-19 was sourced from the United States, Italy and Spain. T cells, B-cell-depleted T cells, or PBMCs supplied cDNA or gDNA.

This clone was seen once. Germline loops: CDR1 SGDLS, CDR2 YYNGEE. CDR3 length: 12 amino acids. With 3 bases removed from V and 6 bases from J, the gap between germline ends came to 9 bases. Original processing notes: Amplification from reference gene primers served as the basis for estimated nucleated cell counts. TCRdb's copy holds only in-frame clones and misses some; the assay was immunoSEQ multiplex PCR. V, J and clone size derive from that table, while D and trimming were established from the DNA sequence. The sample includes roughly 110,000 clones, around 88% of them seen just once. V is TRBV9 and J is TRBJ1-2; no definite D call. The specimen was peripheral blood. The clonotype comes from a man between 50 and 59 years old with active or convalescent COVID-19. The CDR3 region is CASSAEGDGYTF. The CDR3 DNA reads TGTGCCAGCAGCGCCGAGGGTGATGGCTACACCTTC.